These T cell receptor beta chains were read from a single sample in a study of cytomegalovirus exposure and HLA in healthy donors. The data were produced by immunoSEQ multiplex PCR, yet TCRdb's version contains in-frame clones alone and is incomplete. The sample gives about 140,000 clones, 70% to 85% of which show up once; under 10% is in the top ten. The sequencing sample was made of PBMCs. These receptors were taken from a woman aged 55-70 years in good health and CMV-seropositive. The CDR3 runs from the conserved cysteine through the conserved F or W. D genes are given only for firm matches. Clone size is shown for a subset of rows, as once, few, many or a class of expanded clone.

J gene: TRBJ1-4
D gene: -
clone size: -
V gene: TRBV7-8
CDR3 DNA: TGTGCCAGCAGCCTCAGAGAAAAACTGTTTTTT
CDR3 protein: CASSLREKLFF

J gene: TRBJ2-1
D gene: TRBD1
clone size: -
V gene: TRBV19
CDR3 DNA: TGTGCCAGTAGCTTTAGTTGGACAGGGGGAAGTGAGCAGTTCTTC
CDR3 protein: CASSFSWTGGSEQFF

J gene: TRBJ2-3
D gene: TRBD2
clone size: once
V gene: TRBV7-3
CDR3 DNA: TGTGCCAGCAGCCCCGGACTAGGGGTGGGCACAGATACGCAGTATTTT
CDR3 protein: CASSPGLGVGTDTQYF

J gene: TRBJ2-3
D gene: -
clone size: -
V gene: TRBV6-5
CDR3 DNA: TGTGCCAGCAGACCGGACTTCCTTGGGACAGATACGCAGTATTTT
CDR3 protein: CASRPDFLGTDTQYF

J gene: TRBJ2-5
D gene: TRBD2
clone size: -
V gene: TRBV2
CDR3 DNA: TGTGCCAGCACAAAACGCGGGAGTAGGCAAGAGACCCAGTACTTC
CDR3 protein: CASTKRGSRQETQYF

J gene: TRBJ2-7
D gene: -
clone size: -
V gene: TRBV2
CDR3 DNA: TGTGCCAGCAGTGGACAGTTATACGAGCAGTACTTC
CDR3 protein: CASSGQLYEQYF

J gene: TRBJ2-2
D gene: -
clone size: -
V gene: TRBV28
CDR3 DNA: TGTGCCAGCAGTTTATTCACGGGTGTCACCGGGGAGCTGTTTTTT
CDR3 protein: CASSLFTGVTGELFF

J gene: TRBJ2-3
D gene: -
clone size: -
V gene: TRBV27
CDR3 DNA: TGTGCCAGCAGTCCCAGCCCCCTAGGGGGGGAGAATACGCAGTATTTT
CDR3 protein: CASSPSPLGGENTQYF

J gene: TRBJ2-3
D gene: -
clone size: -
V gene: TRBV11-1
CDR3 DNA: TGTGCCAGCAGCTTATGGGAGGAGCCAGATACGCAGTATTTT
CDR3 protein: CASSLWEEPDTQYF

J gene: TRBJ2-7
D gene: -
clone size: once
V gene: TRBV4-1
CDR3 DNA: TGCGCCAGCAGCCAAGAACGGAGCGACTACGAGCAGTACTTC
CDR3 protein: CASSQERSDYEQYF

J gene: TRBJ2-3
D gene: TRBD2
clone size: -
V gene: TRBV27
CDR3 DNA: TGTGCCAGCAGTTTAGCTAGCGGGAGCACAGATACGCAGTATTTT
CDR3 protein: CASSLASGSTDTQYF

J gene: TRBJ2-1
D gene: TRBD2
clone size: -
V gene: TRBV28
CDR3 DNA: TGTGCCAGCAGAACAATCCAAGGACTAGCGGGAGGGAATGAGCAGTTCTTC
CDR3 protein: CASRTIQGLAGGNEQFF

J gene: TRBJ2-1
D gene: TRBD2
clone size: few
V gene: TRBV19
CDR3 DNA: TGTGCCAGTATCAAGGGGACTAGCGGAGACAATGAGCAGTTCTTC
CDR3 protein: CASIKGTSGDNEQFF

J gene: TRBJ2-7
D gene: -
clone size: -
V gene: TRBV7-2
CDR3 DNA: TGTGCCAGCAGCTTAGCCAGGTTCTCCTACGAGCAGTACTTC
CDR3 protein: CASSLARFSYEQYF

J gene: TRBJ2-1
D gene: TRBD2
clone size: -
V gene: TRBV29-1
CDR3 DNA: TGCAGCGTAACTAGCGGGGGTTACAATGAGCAGTTCTTC
CDR3 protein: CSVTSGGYNEQFF

J gene: TRBJ2-1
D gene: TRBD2
clone size: -
V gene: TRBV7-9
CDR3 DNA: TGTGCCAGCAATGGAGCGGGAAAGGATGAGCAGTTCTTC
CDR3 protein: CASNGAGKDEQFF

J gene: TRBJ1-2
D gene: -
clone size: -
V gene: TRBV5-6
CDR3 DNA: TGTGCCAGCAGCTTGGTCTCAGGGGACGTCTATGGCTACACCTTC
CDR3 protein: CASSLVSGDVYGYTF

J gene: TRBJ2-7
D gene: -
clone size: -
V gene: TRBV28
CDR3 DNA: TGTGCCAGCAGTTTGGGGCGATCCAGCTACGAGCAGTACTTC
CDR3 protein: CASSLGRSSYEQYF

J gene: TRBJ2-3
D gene: TRBD2
clone size: -
V gene: TRBV4-1
CDR3 DNA: TGCGCCAGCAGCCTAAGGGCCCTAGCGGGGGCGGCTACGCAGTATTTT
CDR3 protein: CASSLRALAGAATQYF

J gene: TRBJ2-7
D gene: -
clone size: -
V gene: TRBV5-1
CDR3 DNA: TGCGCCAGCAGCCCCACCGGGACAACCTACGAGCAGTACTTC
CDR3 protein: CASSPTGTTYEQYF

J gene: TRBJ2-1
D gene: -
clone size: -
V gene: TRBV27
CDR3 DNA: TGTGCCAGCAGTGAAAGGGGCGATGAGCAGTTCTTC
CDR3 protein: CASSERGDEQFF

J gene: TRBJ1-1
D gene: TRBD1
clone size: once
V gene: TRBV19
CDR3 DNA: TGTGCCAGTAGTATCACTCCGACAGGGACCGAAGCTTTCTTT
CDR3 protein: CASSITPTGTEAFF

J gene: TRBJ2-7
D gene: TRBD1
clone size: -
V gene: TRBV7-8
CDR3 DNA: TGTGCCAGCAGCAACCAAGGGACAGACTACGAGCAGTACTTC
CDR3 protein: CASSNQGTDYEQYF

J gene: TRBJ2-5
D gene: -
clone size: few
V gene: TRBV9
CDR3 DNA: TGTGCCAGCAGCGTAGTCCCCCGAGAGACCCAGTACTTC
CDR3 protein: CASSVVPRETQYF

J gene: TRBJ1-5
D gene: -
clone size: -
V gene: TRBV7-2
CDR3 DNA: TGTGCCAGCAGCTTTTATCGGGGTTCATCTCAGCCCCAGCATTTT
CDR3 protein: CASSFYRGSSQPQHF

J gene: TRBJ2-1
D gene: -
clone size: -
V gene: TRBV28
CDR3 DNA: TGTGCCAGCAACTCGGGCCTCACAGGGAAGACTGAGCAGTTCTTC
CDR3 protein: CASNSGLTGKTEQFF

J gene: TRBJ2-3
D gene: TRBD2
clone size: -
V gene: TRBV4-3
CDR3 DNA: TGCGCCAGCAGCCAAGAACCGAGCGGGAGGGCCATCGCAGATACGCAGTATTTT
CDR3 protein: CASSQEPSGRAIADTQYF

J gene: TRBJ1-4
D gene: TRBD1
clone size: -
V gene: TRBV29-1
CDR3 DNA: TGCAGCGTGATCACCGGGACAGATGAAAAACTGTTTTTT
CDR3 protein: CSVITGTDEKLFF

J gene: TRBJ1-2
D gene: -
clone size: -
V gene: TRBV5-4
CDR3 DNA: TGTGCCAGCAACGGAGGGGCAGGCGTCTATGGCTACACCTTC
CDR3 protein: CASNGGAGVYGYTF

J gene: TRBJ2-4
D gene: -
clone size: -
V gene: TRBV30
CDR3 DNA: TGTGCCTGGAGTGTAAACGGGGGTCCCGGGTACTTC
CDR3 protein: CAWSVNGGPGYF

J gene: TRBJ1-1
D gene: TRBD1
clone size: -
V gene: TRBV7-9
CDR3 DNA: TGTGCCAGCAGTTTCGGACAGGGGAACGCTTTCTTT
CDR3 protein: CASSFGQGNAFF

J gene: TRBJ1-1
D gene: -
clone size: -
V gene: TRBV19
CDR3 DNA: TGTGCCAGCTCCCAGGGAATGAACACTGAAGCTTTCTTT
CDR3 protein: CASSQGMNTEAFF

J gene: TRBJ2-2
D gene: TRBD2
clone size: once
V gene: TRBV4-2
CDR3 DNA: TGTGCCAGCAGCCTATCGGGGGGGAACACCGGGGAGCTGTTTTTT
CDR3 protein: CASSLSGGNTGELFF

J gene: TRBJ1-1
D gene: -
clone size: -
V gene: TRBV18
CDR3 DNA: TGTGCCAGCTCACCGTTGCAGATGAACACTGAAGCTTTCTTT
CDR3 protein: CASSPLQMNTEAFF

J gene: TRBJ2-1
D gene: TRBD1
clone size: -
V gene: TRBV2
CDR3 DNA: TGTGCCAGCAGTGAATATTTGGGGACAGCCTCCTACAATGAGCAGTTCTTC
CDR3 protein: CASSEYLGTASYNEQFF

J gene: TRBJ2-2
D gene: TRBD2
clone size: once
V gene: TRBV4-2
CDR3 DNA: TGTGCCAGCACCAACTGGAGCGGGAGGGCCCATGTCGGGGAGCTGTTTTTT
CDR3 protein: CASTNWSGRAHVGELFF

J gene: TRBJ1-1
D gene: TRBD1
clone size: few
V gene: TRBV6-5
CDR3 DNA: TGTGCCAGCAGTACAAACCGGGACAGGGTGACTTTCTTT
CDR3 protein: CASSTNRDRVTFF

J gene: TRBJ1-1
D gene: -
clone size: -
V gene: TRBV4-2
CDR3 DNA: TGTGCCAGCAGCCAAGGGACACTGAACACTGAAGCTTTCTTT
CDR3 protein: CASSQGTLNTEAFF

J gene: TRBJ1-1
D gene: -
clone size: -
V gene: TRBV10-1
CDR3 DNA: TGCGCCAGCTTGAGGGCTTGGGAAGCTTTCTTT
CDR3 protein: CASLRAWEAFF

J gene: TRBJ1-5
D gene: -
clone size: -
V gene: TRBV15
CDR3 DNA: TGTGCCACCAGCACAGGGCGGCAGATCAACAGCAATCAGCCCCAGCATTTT
CDR3 protein: CATSTGRQINSNQPQHF